Each of the 19 T cell receptor beta chains below was sequenced from the same sample in a study of CXCR3-negative and CXCR3-positive naive CD8 T cells. Study results and caveats: CXCR3-expressing naive cells carried TRB CDR3s more hydrophobic than those of CXCR3-negative naive cells.

The study made its TRB cDNA libraries by 5' RACE, adding UMI labels. Using the 5' RACE reads, TCRdb records one entry per CDR3 protein without DNA. Recorded for this sample: some 120,000 distinct CDR3 sequences. These receptors' antigens are unknown. Input material: naive CXCR3+ CD8+ T cells from blood. Subset described: CD45RO-CCR7+CD27+CD95- naive CD8+ T cells expressing CXCR3 (TNR3+). These receptors were taken from a human donor in good health. Some clones in this sample may be carry-over from other donors' samples.

The V call is TRBV12-3 or TRBV12-4, the J call TRBJ1-1; with no DNA, the TCRdb D assignment of TRBD1 cannot be verified. The CDR3 is 16 amino acids. The CDR3 is CASSPREGAVGTEAFF.

The chain recombines TRBV11-2 with TRBJ2-3. Germline lookup yields CDR1 SGHAT and CDR2 FQNNGV. The CDR3 is made up of 16 amino acids. CDR3: CASSLGSYISTDTQYF.

The chain uses TRBV28 and TRBJ2-7; with no DNA, the TCRdb D assignment of TRBD1 cannot be verified. CDR3 length: 14 amino acids. Germline values: CDR1 MDHEN, CDR2 SYDVKM. This CDR3 is CASLDRDSAYEQYF.

The chain couples TRBV5-5 to TRBJ2-2; TCRdb designates TRBD1, a call that cannot be tested without DNA. The germline gives CDR1 SGHKS, CDR2 YYEKEE (reference sequence). This CDR3 comprises 16 residues. CDR3 sequence: CASSLGTGGITGELFF.

V is TRBV28 and J is TRBJ1-3. Germline lookup yields CDR1 MDHEN and CDR2 SYDVKM. The CDR3 runs 13 residues. Here the CDR3 reads CASSFHTGNTIYF.

The chain employs TRBV28 and TRBJ2-1; the TCRdb D gene call, TRBD2, has no DNA to confirm it. The germline gives CDR1 MDHEN, CDR2 SYDVKM. This CDR3 spans 17 amino acids. CDR3 sequence: CASSFPSTSGSRNEQFF. The variable domain in full, with the rest retrieved from reference TRBV28 and TRBJ2-1, is DVKVTQSSRYLVKRTGEKVFLECVQDMDHENMFWYRQDPGLGLRLIYFSYDVKMKEKGDIPEGYSVSREKKERFSLILESASTNQTSMYLCASSFPSTSGSRNEQFFGPGTRLTVL.

The chain recombines TRBV27 with TRBJ2-4. The CDR3 is 14 amino acids. From germline, CDR1 is MNHEY and CDR2 SMNVEV (reference sequence). CDR3 in amino acids: CASSFRTGQNIQYF.

The chain employs TRBV10-3 and TRBJ1-1. From germline, CDR1 is ENHRY and CDR2 SYGVKD. This CDR3 region has 13 residues. The CDR3: CAIRDSPPSEAFF.

The rearrangement joins TRBV7-6 to TRBJ2-1; checking the TCRdb D call of TRBD2 is not possible without DNA. Germline CDR1 reads SGHVS; CDR2 reads FNYEAQ. The CDR3 sequence is 15 residues long. The CDR3 spells CASSFLAGPYNEQFF.

The gene calls are TRBV20-1 and TRBJ2-3; TCRdb's D gene call, TRBD1, goes unchecked for lack of DNA. Germline CDR1 is DFQATT and CDR2 is SNEGSKA (reference sequence). The CDR3 extends over 16 amino acids. The CDR3 protein is CSGNRDSIGSTDTQYF.

This rearrangement joins TRBV7-7 to TRBJ2-1; the D call from TCRdb, TRBD1, cannot be confirmed without DNA. The length of the CDR3 is 15 residues. CDR1 SSHAT and CDR2 FNYEAQ come from the germline V gene (reference sequence). This chain's CDR3 is CASSPRTGSYNEQFF.

This chain uses TRBV12-3 or TRBV12-4 with TRBJ2-1; the TCRdb D gene call, TRBD2, has no DNA to confirm it. The CDR3 length is 17 residues. The CDR3 sequence: CASSSPGTSGGHNEQFF.

V is TRBV28 and J is TRBJ2-7; the D gene TCRdb calls, TRBD2, cannot be checked with no DNA. Per the germline V gene, CDR1 is MDHEN and CDR2 is SYDVKM. The CDR3 is 17 residues long. The CDR3 reads CASSFGTSGADVYEQYF.

The chain recombines TRBV4-1 with TRBJ2-7; TCRdb names TRBD1, which stays unverified in the absence of DNA. This CDR3 region has 13 residues. Germline CDR1 MGHRA, CDR2 YSYEKL. The CDR3 loop is CASSQWTGDEQYF.

The CDR3 reads CSVERASGRAWGSYNEQFF. The chain carries TRBV29-1 and TRBJ2-1; TCRdb's D call of TRBD2 is untestable without DNA. The CDR3 is 19 amino acids. Germline lookup yields CDR1 SQVTM and CDR2 ANQGSEA.

The rearrangement joins TRBV6-6 to TRBJ1-5; TCRdb designates TRBD1, a call that cannot be tested without DNA. CDR1 MNHNY and CDR2 SVGAGI come from the germline V gene (reference sequence). This CDR3 comprises 16 residues. The CDR3 sequence: CASSYSFPTANQPQHF.

The V gene is TRBV7-6, the J gene TRBJ2-1; TCRdb's assignment of TRBD2 cannot be checked, as there is no DNA. The CDR3 is 11 residues long. Germline V gene sequence: CDR1 SGHVS, CDR2 FNYEAQ. The CDR3 loop reads CASSFGGEQFF.

The genes are TRBV29-1 and TRBJ2-5; the TCRdb call, TRBD1, lacks DNA for checking. The CDR3 length is 12 residues. CDR1 is SQVTM and CDR2 is ANQGSEA in the germline V gene. Here the CDR3 reads CSVRDSQETQYF.

This rearrangement joins TRBV29-1 to TRBJ2-7. This CDR3 contains 13 residues. CDR1 is SQVTM, CDR2 ANQGSEA, per germline. CDR3 residues: CSVQSVDNNEQYF.